This T cell receptor beta chain was captured in a study of blood T cell repertoires in COVID-19. Background on the study: COVID-19 samples from acute and convalescent phases originated in the United States, Italy and Spain. From T cells, B-cell-depleted T cells, or PBMCs came the material, which was cDNA or gDNA.

Source study methods: Reference gene primer amplification gave estimated nucleated cell counts. Sequencing was performed with immunoSEQ multiplex PCR; in TCRdb, only in-frame clones are kept and a portion is missing. V, J and clone size are taken as reported in that table, and D and trimming were inferred from the DNA itself. Of about 120,000 clones detected, about 83% appear once; the ten largest clones hold about 2%. V dropped 2 bases and J dropped 7 bases, with 12 bases sitting between them. There are 15 residues in the CDR3. Germline values: CDR1 LNHDA, CDR2 SQIVND (reference sequence). Material: peripheral blood. The rearrangement links TRBV19 to TRBJ1-6; a weak D match, TRBD1 (5 bases). The TCR was taken from a woman aged 45 to 65 with acute or convalescent COVID-19. CDR3 sequence (DNA): TGTGCCAGTAGTATACTCCCAGGGAACAATTCACCCCTCCACTTT. Encoded protein: CASSILPGNNSPLHF.